A single sample gave rise to the 12 T cell receptor beta chains below, sequenced in a study of cytomegalovirus exposure and HLA in healthy donors. Sequencing was performed with immunoSEQ multiplex PCR; in TCRdb, only in-frame clones are kept and a portion is missing. The sample includes over 120,000 clones, roughly 87% of them seen just once. Sequencing was carried out using PBMCs. The receptor source for this set is a young woman in good health and CMV-seropositive.

The chain uses TRBV7-9 and TRBJ2-1; 13 bases are a match to TRBD2. The germline V gene encodes CDR1 SEHNR and CDR2 FQNEAQ (reference sequence). V lost 5 bases, J lost 5 bases, and 3 bases stayed unmatched. The CDR3 contains 15 residues. The CDR3 protein is CASSTGTSGDNEQFF. The CDR3 nucleotides read TGTGCCAGCAGCACGGGGACTAGCGGGGACAATGAGCAGTTCTTC.

This clone was recorded once. The gene calls are TRBV4-3 and TRBJ2-5, with a possible D match to TRBD2 (6 bases). Germline loops: CDR1 LGHNA, CDR2 YSLEER. The CDR3 has 17 residues. Trimming removed 0 bases at V and 5 bases at J, with 19 bases between. The CDR3 loop is CASSQDPRLVVGETQYF. As DNA, the CDR3 is TGCGCCAGCAGCCAAGATCCCCGACTAGTGGTAGGTGAGACCCAGTACTTC.

This clone has just one count. For the CDR3, the DNA is TGTGCCAGCCGCCCCTCGGGGGGCTACGAGCAGTACTTC. Residues: CASRPSGGYEQYF. The chain couples TRBV2 to TRBJ2-7; 7 bases fit TRBD2. The length of the CDR3 is 13 residues. Looked up from germline, CDR1 is SNHLY and CDR2 is FYNNEI. The trim removed 8 bases at V and 3 bases at J, leaving 7 bases unmatched.

This rearrangement joins TRBV7-2 to TRBJ2-1; tentatively, D is TRBD2 (6 bases). CDR3 size: 18 residues. Germline V gene sequence: CDR1 SGHTA, CDR2 FQGNSA. Trimming stripped 5 bases from V and 3 bases from J, with 23 bases between. The chain's CDR3 is CASSQPNRPGLDYNEQFF. CDR3 DNA sequence: TGTGCCAGCAGCCAACCGAACAGACCGGGACTCGACTACAATGAGCAGTTCTTC.

In this sample, this clone turned up once. This chain links TRBV5-6 with TRBJ1-6, with D uncertain. CDR1 is SGHDT, CDR2 YYEEEE, per germline. V was pared by 2 bases and J by 6 bases, with 9 bases between. The CDR3 contains 14 residues. The CDR3 nucleotides read TGTGCCAGCAGCTTCGACATGCCTAATTCACCCCTCCACTTT. Translating gives CASSFDMPNSPLHF.

The chain combines TRBV7-8 with TRBJ2-5; 8 bases match TRBD1. The CDR3 is made up of 16 amino acids. J lost 0 bases, V lost 0 bases, and 3 bases had no gene match. The germline gives CDR1 SGHVS, CDR2 FQNEAQ. CDR3: CASSLAGTGHQETQYF. CDR3 DNA: TGTGCCAGCAGCTTAGCCGGGACAGGCCACCAAGAGACCCAGTACTTC.

The rearrangement uses TRBV7-2 and TRBJ2-3; D might be TRBD2 (5 bases). The CDR3 contains 14 residues. Germline values: CDR1 SGHTA, CDR2 FQGNSA. V was clipped by 5 bases and J by 1 base, with 10 bases between them. The CDR3 sequence: CASSPQAGTDTQYF. The CDR3 DNA is TGTGCCAGCAGCCCCCAAGCGGGCACAGATACGCAGTATTTT.

The chain has TRBV4-1 and TRBJ2-5; 7 bases align to TRBD1. Trimming cost V 0 bases and J 4 bases; bases outside gene matches: 8. The V gene's germline CDR1 is MGHRA and CDR2 YSYEKL. The length of the CDR3 is 16 residues. CDR3 coding DNA: TGCGCCAGCAGCCAAGATCTGACAGGGCTGGGAGAGACCCAGTACTTC. It translates to CASSQDLTGLGETQYF.

This clone was seen a handful of times. The rearrangement links TRBV2 to TRBJ1-2, with D possibly being TRBD1 (5 bases). In germline, CDR1 is SNHLY, CDR2 FYNNEI. The CDR3 is 11 residues long. Trimming removed 6 bases at V and 7 bases at J, with 9 bases between. The CDR3 reads CASRDIPGYTF. For the CDR3, the DNA is TGTGCCAGCAGGGACATTCCTGGCTACACCTTC.

The chain combines TRBV15 with TRBJ1-5; D possibly corresponds to TRBD1 (5 bases). CDR3 length: 13 residues. V was shortened by 3 bases and J by 4 bases, with 7 bases between the two germline ends. Germline V lookup: CDR1 LNHNV, CDR2 YYDKDF (reference sequence). The CDR3 region is CATSRGGNQPQHF. For the CDR3, the DNA is TGTGCCACCAGCAGGGGGGGAAATCAGCCCCAGCATTTT.

The rearrangement uses TRBV10-2 and TRBJ2-7; 8 nucleotides line up with TRBD2. CDR3 size: 14 residues. V trimming: 6 bases; J trimming: 2 bases; junction bases outside the gene matches: 6. CDR1 is WSHSY, CDR2 SAAADI, per germline. This CDR3 is CASRPRGAAYEQYF. In nucleotides, the CDR3 is TGCGCCAGCAGGCCGCGGGGGGCAGCCTACGAGCAGTACTTC.

The gene calls are TRBV6-5 and TRBJ2-7; the match to TRBD1 covers 8 bases. The V gene end was trimmed by 5 bases and the J gene end by 4 bases; junction bases not matched to a gene: 7. Germline lookup yields CDR1 MNHEY and CDR2 SVGAGI. The CDR3 contains 14 residues. In nucleotides, the CDR3 is TGTGCCAGCAGTGGGGGACAGGCATTATACGAGCAGTACTTC. This translates into CASSGGQALYEQYF.